This T cell receptor beta chain was identified during a study of blood T cells in healthy people across ages. Study-wide results and limits: PBMCs that were unsorted prevented a conclusive naive versus antigen-experienced comparison.

In the case of this clonotype: Antigen: not known.

A J-beta primer mix and a sample-barcoded 5' primer were used in a second PCR of roughly 7 to 12 cycles. Tags on each cDNA molecule came from a template-switch adaptor with 12 random nucleotides. TCRdb passed the 5' RACE reads through MiXCR, listing each CDR3 protein once. The top ten clones hold more than 20% of a sample with some 1,800,000 distinct CDR3 sequences, more than 35% of them seen once. CDR3 size: 14 residues. Germline lookup yields CDR1 GTSNPN and CDR2 SVGIG (reference sequence). The V gene end was trimmed by 1 base and the J gene end by 5 bases; junction bases not matched to a gene: 4. Sequenced sample: blood. The J gene is TRBJ1-2, the V gene TRBV30; 10 bases map to TRBD1. The TCR was taken from a human donor in good health. Written as DNA, the CDR3 is TGTGCCTGGAGTGAAGGACAGGGGGGTTATGGCTACACCTTC. Translated: CAWSEGQGGYGYTF.